These T cell receptor beta chains were read from a single sample in a study of blood T cell repertoires in COVID-19. Sequenced by immunoSEQ multiplex PCR; TCRdb stores in-frame clones only, minus some. The sample includes roughly 200,000 clones, around 90% of them seen just once. Sequences were obtained from peripheral blood. The receptor set was obtained from a middle-aged man with active or convalescent COVID-19. CDR3s include the opening cysteine and the closing phenylalanine or tryptophan. The D gene is left open where the match is weak.

d_call,j_call,v_call,cdr3_aa,cdr3_nt
TRBD1,TRBJ1-5,TRBV28,CASSPSDRESQPQHF,TGTGCCAGCAGCCCTTCCGACAGGGAAAGTCAGCCCCAGCATTTT
TRBD1,TRBJ2-7,TRBV12-3/TRBV12-4,CASSYRGSYEQYF,TGTGCCAGCAGTTACAGGGGCAGCTACGAGCAGTACTTC
TRBD1,TRBJ1-1,TRBV5-1,CASSSTTGGITEAFF,TGCGCCAGCAGCTCAACAACAGGGGGGATCACTGAAGCTTTCTTT
NA,TRBJ1-1,TRBV7-3,CASSVQGNTEAFF,TGTGCCAGCAGCGTACAGGGCAACACTGAAGCTTTCTTT
NA,TRBJ2-7,TRBV28,CASRGGGVGEQYF,TGTGCCAGCAGGGGCGGGGGCGTAGGAGAGCAGTACTTC
TRBD2,TRBJ2-1,TRBV27,CASSLWGGAYNEQFF,TGTGCCAGCAGTTTATGGGGGGGGGCCTACAATGAGCAGTTCTTC
NA,TRBJ1-1,TRBV7-6,CASSPSGTEAFF,TGTGCCAGCAGCCCATCGGGGACTGAAGCTTTCTTT
NA,TRBJ2-3,TRBV6-5,CATRSGTDTQYF,TGTGCCACCAGAAGCGGGACAGATACGCAGTATTTT
NA,TRBJ1-2,TRBV18,CASSPLQGDGYTF,TGTGCCAGCTCACCACTCCAGGGTGATGGCTACACCTTC
TRBD2,TRBJ2-1,TRBV20-1,CSASGISGGGEQFF,TGCAGTGCTAGTGGAATTAGCGGGGGAGGTGAGCAGTTCTTC
NA,TRBJ1-4,TRBV7-9,CASSLAPSEKLFF,TGTGCCAGCAGCTTAGCTCCATCTGAAAAACTGTTTTTT
TRBD2,TRBJ2-1,TRBV10-3,CAITVLAGGGNEQFF,TGTGCCATCACCGTTCTAGCGGGAGGGGGTAATGAGCAGTTCTTC
NA,TRBJ1-3,TRBV3-1/TRBV3-2,CASSQVSDTIYF,TGTGCCAGCAGCCAAGTGTCGGACACCATATATTTT
NA,TRBJ1-1,TRBV21-1,CASRGQGENTEAFF,TGTGCCAGCAGAGGACAGGGGGAGAACACTGAAGCTTTCTTT
NA,TRBJ1-1,TRBV6-6,CASSTDIWDTEAFF,TGTGCCAGCAGTACGGACATATGGGACACTGAAGCTTTCTTT